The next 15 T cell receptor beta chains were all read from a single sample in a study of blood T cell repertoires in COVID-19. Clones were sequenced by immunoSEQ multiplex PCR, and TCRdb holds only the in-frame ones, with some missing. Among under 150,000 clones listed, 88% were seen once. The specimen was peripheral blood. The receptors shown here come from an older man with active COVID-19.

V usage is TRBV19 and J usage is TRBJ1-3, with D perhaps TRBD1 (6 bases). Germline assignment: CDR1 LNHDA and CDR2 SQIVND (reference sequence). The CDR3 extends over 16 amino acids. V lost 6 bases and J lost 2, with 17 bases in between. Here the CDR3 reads CASRPGYRVTGNTIYF. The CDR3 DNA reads TGTGCCAGTAGACCCGGTTACAGGGTTACTGGAAACACCATATATTTT.

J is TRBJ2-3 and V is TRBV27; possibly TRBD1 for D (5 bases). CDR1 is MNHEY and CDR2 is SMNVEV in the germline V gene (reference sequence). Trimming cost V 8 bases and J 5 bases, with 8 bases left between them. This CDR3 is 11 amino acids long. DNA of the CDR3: TGTGCCAGCCAGCAGGGAGATACGCAGTATTTT. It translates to CASQQGDTQYF.

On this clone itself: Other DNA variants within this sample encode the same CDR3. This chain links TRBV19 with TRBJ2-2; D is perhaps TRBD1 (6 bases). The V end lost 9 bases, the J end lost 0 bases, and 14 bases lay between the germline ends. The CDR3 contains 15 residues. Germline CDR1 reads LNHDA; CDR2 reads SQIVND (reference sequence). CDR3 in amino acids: CASSPGTTNTGELFF. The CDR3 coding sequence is TGTGCCAGCTCACCCGGGACAACGAACACCGGGGAGCTGTTTTTT.

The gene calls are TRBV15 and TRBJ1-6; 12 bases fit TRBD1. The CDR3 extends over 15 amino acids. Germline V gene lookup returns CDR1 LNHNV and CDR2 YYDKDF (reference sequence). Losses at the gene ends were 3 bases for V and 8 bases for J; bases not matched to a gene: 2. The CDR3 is CATSRGQGADSPLHF. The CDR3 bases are TGTGCCACCAGCAGGGGACAGGGGGCGGATTCACCCCTCCACTTT.

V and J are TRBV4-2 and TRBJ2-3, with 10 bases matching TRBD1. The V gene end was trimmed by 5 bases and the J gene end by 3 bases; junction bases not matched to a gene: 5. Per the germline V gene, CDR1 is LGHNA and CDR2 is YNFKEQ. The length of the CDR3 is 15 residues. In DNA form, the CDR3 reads TGTGCCAGCAGCACCTCGGACAGGGGGACAGATACGCAGTATTTT. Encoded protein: CASSTSDRGTDTQYF.

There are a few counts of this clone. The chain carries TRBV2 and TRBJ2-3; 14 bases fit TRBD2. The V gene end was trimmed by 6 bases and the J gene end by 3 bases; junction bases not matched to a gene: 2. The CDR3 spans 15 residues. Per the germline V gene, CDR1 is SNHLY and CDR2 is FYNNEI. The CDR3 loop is CASRGTSGSTDTQYF. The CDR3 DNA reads TGTGCCAGCAGGGGGACTAGCGGGAGTACAGATACGCAGTATTTT.

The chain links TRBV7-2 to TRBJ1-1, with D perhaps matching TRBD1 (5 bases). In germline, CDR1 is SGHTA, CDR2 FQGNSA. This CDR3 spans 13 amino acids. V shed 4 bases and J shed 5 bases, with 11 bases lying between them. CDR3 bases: TGTGCCAGCAGCTCCCCTAGGGGAACTGAAGCTTTCTTT. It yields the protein CASSSPRGTEAFF.

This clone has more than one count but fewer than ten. The CDR3 DNA reads as TGTGCCAGCAGCTTAGTCCAGGGAGAGCAGTACTTC. Its protein product is CASSLVQGEQYF. The chain uses TRBV7-9 and TRBJ2-7; TRBD1 is a possible D gene (5 bases). The CDR3 length is 12 residues. V lost 1 base to trimming and J lost 7 bases, with 8 bases between them. From germline, CDR1 is SEHNR and CDR2 FQNEAQ (reference sequence).

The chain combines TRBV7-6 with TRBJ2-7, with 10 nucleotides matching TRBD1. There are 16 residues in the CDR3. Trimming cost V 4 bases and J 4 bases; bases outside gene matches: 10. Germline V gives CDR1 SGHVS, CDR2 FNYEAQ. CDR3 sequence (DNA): TGTGCCAGCAGCTCCCGGATCGGGACAGGGGCGTACGAGCAGTACTTC. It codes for CASSSRIGTGAYEQYF.

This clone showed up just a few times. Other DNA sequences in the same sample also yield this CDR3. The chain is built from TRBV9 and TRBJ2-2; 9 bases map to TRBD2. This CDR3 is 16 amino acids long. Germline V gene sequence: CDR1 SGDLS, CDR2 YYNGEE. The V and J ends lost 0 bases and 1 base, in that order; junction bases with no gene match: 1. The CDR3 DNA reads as TGTGCCAGCAGCGTAGGACTAGCGGTGAACACCGGGGAGCTGTTTTTT. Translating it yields CASSVGLAVNTGELFF.

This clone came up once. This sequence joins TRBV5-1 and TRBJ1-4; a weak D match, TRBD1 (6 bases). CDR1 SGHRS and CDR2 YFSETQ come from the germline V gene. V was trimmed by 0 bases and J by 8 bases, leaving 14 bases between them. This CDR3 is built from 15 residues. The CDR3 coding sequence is TGCGCCAGCAGCTTGGGTTGGCAGGGGAAGGAAAAACTGTTTTTT. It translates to CASSLGWQGKEKLFF.

The CDR3 DNA is TGTGCCAGCAGTGGCCAGGGGCGCAATCAGCCCCAGCATTTT. Its protein is CASSGQGRNQPQHF. The rearrangement uses TRBV25-1 and TRBJ1-5, with a possible D match to TRBD1 (6 bases). The V end lost 4 bases, the J end lost 2 bases, and 9 bases lay between the germline ends. The CDR3 loop spans 14 amino acids. CDR1 and CDR2 (germline): MGHDK, SYGVNS. The full variable domain, with the rest looked up from reference TRBV25-1 and TRBJ1-5, is EADIYQTPRYLVIGTGKKITLECSQTMGHDKMYWYQQDPGMELHLIHYSYGVNSTEKGDLSSESTVSRIRTEHFPLTLESARPSHTSQYLCASSGQGRNQPQHFGDGTRLSIL.

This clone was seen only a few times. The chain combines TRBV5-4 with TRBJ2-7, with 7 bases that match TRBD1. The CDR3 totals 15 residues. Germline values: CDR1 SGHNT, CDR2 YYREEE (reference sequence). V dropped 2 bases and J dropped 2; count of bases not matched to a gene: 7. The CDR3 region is CASSLPGQATYEQYF. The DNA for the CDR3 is TGTGCCAGCAGCTTACCCGGACAGGCCACCTACGAGCAGTACTTC.

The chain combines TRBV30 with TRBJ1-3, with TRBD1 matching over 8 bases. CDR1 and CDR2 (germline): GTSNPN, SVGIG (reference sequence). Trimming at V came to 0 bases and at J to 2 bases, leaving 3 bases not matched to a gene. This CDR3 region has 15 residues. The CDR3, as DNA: TGTGCCTGGAGTGTGAAGACAGGGGCTGGAAACACCATATATTTT. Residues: CAWSVKTGAGNTIYF.

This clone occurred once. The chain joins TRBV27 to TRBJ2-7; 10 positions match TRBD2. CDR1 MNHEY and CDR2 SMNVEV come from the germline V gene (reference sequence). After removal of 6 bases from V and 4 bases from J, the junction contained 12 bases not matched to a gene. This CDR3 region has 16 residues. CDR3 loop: CASRQFSSGSPYEQYF. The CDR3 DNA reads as TGTGCCAGCAGACAATTTTCTAGCGGGAGTCCTTACGAGCAGTACTTC.